This TCR beta chain is from a study of shared clonotypes between healthy human individuals. The overall study: Samples came from two female and three male donors aged 18 to 49.

Study findings and constraints: Non-shared clonotypes had lower generation probabilities than those shared by all four donors. The genetic and exposure-history diversity represented was limited by few donors.

Germline V gene data show CDR1 as SGHDN and CDR2 as FVKESK. This CDR3 has 17 residues. About this clone: No antigen is known for it.

In the source study's methods: Junction-only sequences without quality scores were provided by ImmunoSEQ, so filtering was different. This table comes from immunoSEQ multiplex PCR, and its TCRdb copy is limited to in-frame clones, with some not included. The V and J calls and clone size come from that table; D and trimming were worked out from the DNA. Of 2.5 million or so clones listed, over 85% are singletons. The source is a man aged 18 to 30 in good health. Sample: naive CD4+ T cells sorted from blood. Subset: CD45RA+ positively selected. The chain has TRBV14 and TRBJ2-5; D is possibly TRBD1 (5 bases). The tail of the sequence fits TRBJ2-7 better, so the J call may be wrong. CDR3 nucleotides: TGTGCCAGCAGCCAATCTAACTGGCCCCTGACAGCCTACGAGCAGTACTTC. This encodes CASSQSNWPLTAYEQYF.